This TCR beta chain derives from a study of Ad26.COV2.S vaccination and SARS-CoV-2 variants. Study information: It was the COV1001 Ad26.COV2.S trial arm that included the donor. The authors gave Ad26.COV2.S intramuscularly, either once or twice 56 days apart.

Treatment meaning: some 20 received Ad26.COV2.S at low or high dose, single or two shots; about 5 received placebo; per-sample allocation not given. Day 63 after the first injection of vaccine or placebo was the sampling time. Profiled with immunoSEQ multiplex PCR; TCRdb holds only in-frame clones, not every one. The table includes 380,000 or so clones, 88% detected once. A note on this clone: Its antigen remains unidentified.

Study results and limitations: Whether participants received vaccine or placebo, their non-spike TCR breadth was similar.

The sample here was peripheral blood, taken in a trial of Ad26.COV2.S vaccine versus placebo. The receptor comes from a person between 18 and 65 years old who received the Ad26.COV2.S COVID-19 vaccine or a placebo.

The CDR3 DNA follows: TGTGCCCGGGGGGAATCCTACAATGAGCAGTTCTTC. Amino acids: CARGESYNEQFF. This chain links TRBV30 with TRBJ2-1; 7 positions agree with TRBD2. The germline V gene has CDR1 GTSNPN and CDR2 SVGIG (reference sequence). CDR3 length equals 12 residues. The junction had 2 bases not matched to a gene; V was cut back by 8 bases and J by 1 base.